The clone carrying this TCR beta chain was recorded at least ten times. This record comes from a study of HIV-infected patients and healthy controls. The repertoire came from unfractionated whole blood and reflected all unsorted peripheral T cells. Peripheral blood, around 2.5 ml, was drawn for RNA extraction. Reverse transcription used roughly 450 ng RNA and constant-region primers for alpha and beta. Separate chain-specific third strand synthesis with multiplexing indices produced the alpha and beta libraries. TCRdb fed the 5' RACE reads into MiXCR, producing one record per CDR3 protein. The table lists about 10,000 distinct CDR3 sequences, 5.2% of them singletons, with more than 14% in the top ten. The CDR3 has 15 residues. CDR1 and CDR2 from the germline V gene are MNHEY and SVGAGI. J lost 3 bases, V lost 5 bases, and 6 bases had no gene match.

The clonotype comes from an adult with HIV infection. The sample consisted of blood, taken before antiretroviral therapy. J is TRBJ2-1 and V is TRBV6-5, with 8 bases lining up with TRBD1. This CDR3 is CASSPQGANYNEQFF. The CDR3 DNA reads TGTGCCAGCAGTCCGCAGGGGGCGAACTACAATGAGCAGTTCTTC.